The rows below give T cell receptor beta chains drawn from one sample of a study of OX40 agonist ivuxolimab in advanced cancers. Sequenced by immunoSEQ multiplex PCR; TCRdb stores in-frame clones only, minus some. The repertoire holds approximately 57,000 clones, with 81% as singletons. The source material was CD4+ or CD8+ T cells sorted from blood, sampled in a trial of the OX40 agonist ivuxolimab. The receptors come from an adult with an advanced solid tumor such as melanoma, head and neck, liver or kidney cancer. Each CDR3 is given with its conserved first and last residue. D genes are given only for firm matches. Only part of the rows carry a size: once, few, many, or a class if the clone is expanded.

V,size,J,D,DNA,CDR3
TRBV18,.,TRBJ2-5,.,TGTGCCAGCTCGGGACTGCGGCAGCAAGAGACCCAGTACTTC,CASSGLRQQETQYF
TRBV6-6,.,TRBJ1-5,.,TGTGCCAGCAGGGACGAAAATAGCAATCAGCCCCAGCATTTT,CASRDENSNQPQHF
TRBV4-1,.,TRBJ2-3,.,TGCGCCAGCAGCCAAGAAGGGGGCACAGATACGCAGTATTTT,CASSQEGGTDTQYF
TRBV19,medium-sized,TRBJ2-7,TRBD1,TGTGCCAGTAGTATCCCGGACAGGGCCAACGAGCAGTACTTC,CASSIPDRANEQYF
TRBV5-6,.,TRBJ2-7,.,TGTGCCAGCAGCCTAACAAGCTACGAGCAGTACTTC,CASSLTSYEQYF
TRBV9,.,TRBJ2-7,TRBD1,TGTGCCAGCAGCGCGACCGGGACAGGCCTTGACGAGCAGTACTTC,CASSATGTGLDEQYF
TRBV19,.,TRBJ2-7,.,TGTGCCAGTAGTGAAAGGAGAGGGTACGAGCAGTACTTC,CASSERRGYEQYF
TRBV11-3,.,TRBJ2-2,.,TGTGCCAGCAGCTTCGGCGGGGGCCTGAACACCGGGGAGCTGTTTTTT,CASSFGGGLNTGELFF
TRBV5-1,.,TRBJ2-7,TRBD1,TGCGCCAGCAGCTTGGGTGGGACAGGACCTTTGGAGCAGTACTTC,CASSLGGTGPLEQYF
TRBV28,.,TRBJ2-5,.,TGTGCCAGCACCTCGGAGCGAGAGACCCAGTACTTC,CASTSERETQYF
TRBV5-1,.,TRBJ2-2,TRBD2,TGCGCCAGCACCTCGGGGGGGTCCAACACCGGGGAGCTGTTTTTT,CASTSGGSNTGELFF
TRBV10-3,.,TRBJ2-5,TRBD1,TGTGCCATCAACAGGGGACCCCAAGAGACCCAGTACTTC,CAINRGPQETQYF
TRBV5-4,few,TRBJ1-6,.,TGTGCCAGCAGCTTCGCCCCCCGGCAGGGAGAGGGGTCACCCCTCCACTTT,CASSFAPRQGEGSPLHF
TRBV19,.,TRBJ1-3,TRBD1,TGTGCCAGTAGTATAGGAACAGGGGCGCCCTTCTCTGGAAACACCATATATTTT,CASSIGTGAPFSGNTIYF
TRBV6-5,.,TRBJ2-7,TRBD1,TGTGCCAGCAGTGCCTTCAGGGGGCGGCAGTACTTC,CASSAFRGRQYF
TRBV28,.,TRBJ1-5,TRBD1,TGTGCCAGCAGCCGTCCCGACAGGGTGATCCAGCCCCAGCATTTT,CASSRPDRVIQPQHF
TRBV5-1,.,TRBJ2-7,.,TGCGCCAGCAGCTCTAAGGGGGGAGGCTACGAGCAGTACTTC,CASSSKGGGYEQYF
TRBV19,.,TRBJ2-5,.,TGTGCCAGTAGTACCAAACACCCCCAAGAGACCCAGTACTTC,CASSTKHPQETQYF
TRBV29-1,.,TRBJ2-1,.,TGCAGCGTGGCCTACAGGCCCGATGAGCAGTTCTTC,CSVAYRPDEQFF
TRBV7-3,.,TRBJ1-6,.,TGTGCCAGCAGGGGACCCAGAACAAACTATAATTCACCCCTCCACTTT,CASRGPRTNYNSPLHF
TRBV21-1,few,TRBJ1-5,.,TGTGCCAGCAGCGCCGACTGTCTACCTAGCAATCAGCCCCAGCATTTT,CASSADCLPSNQPQHF
TRBV19,.,TRBJ1-4,.,TGTGCCAGTACGGGCGGGGGACCGACCGAAAAACTGTTTTTT,CASTGGGPTEKLFF
TRBV2,.,TRBJ2-1,TRBD2,TGTGCCAGCAGTGCCTACCTAGCGGGGTCCTACAATGAGCAGTTCTTC,CASSAYLAGSYNEQFF
TRBV6-1,.,TRBJ1-2,.,TGTGCCAGCAGTGAAGCAAGAGTGGCATTAACTAACTATGGCTACACCTTC,CASSEARVALTNYGYTF
TRBV6-1,.,TRBJ1-1,.,TGTGCCAGCAGTGAAAGGGACCTAGGATACACTGAAGCTTTCTTT,CASSERDLGYTEAFF
TRBV27,medium-sized,TRBJ2-5,TRBD1,TGTGCCAGCAGTTCGCCGAGCCGGACAGGGGCAAAAGAGACCCAGTACTTC,CASSSPSRTGAKETQYF
TRBV4-1,.,TRBJ1-5,.,TGCGCCAGCAGCCAAGAGGGCAGGGGCAATCAGCCCCAGCATTTT,CASSQEGRGNQPQHF
TRBV5-6,.,TRBJ2-5,TRBD2,TGTGCCAGCAGTCGAACTAGCGGGGGGGCACGCTCCCAAGAGACCCAGTACTTC,CASSRTSGGARSQETQYF
TRBV10-1,once,TRBJ2-3,TRBD1,TGCGCCAGCAGTGAGTCACAGGGGCGAAGGTCTAGCACAGATACGCAGTATTTT,CASSESQGRRSSTDTQYF
TRBV2,.,TRBJ2-7,.,TGTGCCAGCTTGGGCAGGGAGTTCTACGAGCAGTACTTC,CASLGREFYEQYF
TRBV9,.,TRBJ2-7,.,TGTGCCAGCAGCCCGGAGGGGAGCGAGCAGTACTTC,CASSPEGSEQYF
TRBV19,.,TRBJ1-1,.,TGTGCCAGTAGTTCCCCGGGGGAAGTGAGCACTGAAGCTTTCTTT,CASSSPGEVSTEAFF
TRBV5-1,.,TRBJ2-3,.,TGCGCCAGCAGCTTGGGTGGTGTGAGCACAGATACGCAGTATTTT,CASSLGGVSTDTQYF
TRBV7-9,.,TRBJ1-2,.,TGTGCCAGCGTGGGGGATTTGTATGGCTACACCTTC,CASVGDLYGYTF
TRBV14,.,TRBJ2-3,TRBD1,TGTGCCAGCAGCCGGGACAGGGGCCCCGATACGCAGTATTTT,CASSRDRGPDTQYF
TRBV7-2,.,TRBJ1-2,.,TGTGCCAGCAGCTTAATGGGGGGGGGCTACACCTTC,CASSLMGGGYTF
TRBV10-3,.,TRBJ2-1,.,TGTGCCATCGGTGAGACTAGAAGTAGCTCCTACAATGAGCAGTTCTTC,CAIGETRSSSYNEQFF
TRBV5-1,.,TRBJ2-7,.,TGCGCCAGCAGCTTGGCGGGGGATAAGTACGAGCAGTACTTC,CASSLAGDKYEQYF
TRBV11-3,.,TRBJ2-2,TRBD2,TGTGCCAGCAGCGCTCAAGCGGGGGGGCCGGCCGGGGAGCTGTTTTTT,CASSAQAGGPAGELFF
TRBV5-5,.,TRBJ1-1,.,TGTGCCAGCAGCTTGGCCTCGGCGAACACTGAAGCTTTCTTT,CASSLASANTEAFF
TRBV18,.,TRBJ1-1,.,TGTGCCAGCTCATTGGGCTCTGAAGCTTTCTTT,CASSLGSEAFF
TRBV2,.,TRBJ1-5,.,TGTGCCAGCAGTGAAGCCAGGAAGGATCAGCCCCAGCATTTT,CASSEARKDQPQHF
TRBV5-4,.,TRBJ2-7,.,TGTGCCAGCAGCTTGCCGGGGGCAGATTTTATGAGGTCCTACGAGCAGTACTTC,CASSLPGADFMRSYEQYF
TRBV7-3,.,TRBJ1-1,.,TGTGCCAGCAGCTTAAACGGGAACACTGAAGCTTTCTTT,CASSLNGNTEAFF
TRBV10-2,.,TRBJ2-7,.,TGCGCCAGCAGTGAGATCAGGCAGGCAGTAGGACATTCCGAGCAGTACTTC,CASSEIRQAVGHSEQYF
TRBV9,few,TRBJ1-5,.,TGTGCCAGCAGCGTGGGGGCAGGGTGGAGCAATCAGCCCCAGCATTTT,CASSVGAGWSNQPQHF
TRBV5-1,.,TRBJ2-3,TRBD2,TGCGCCAGCAGCCAGTATGGATCTGGGCGGGGGGGATCAGATACGCAGTATTTT,CASSQYGSGRGGSDTQYF
TRBV6-5,.,TRBJ2-7,TRBD2,TGTGCCAGCACCGACACTAGCGGTGGGATCGAGCAGTACTTC,CASTDTSGGIEQYF
TRBV7-6,.,TRBJ2-7,TRBD2,TGTGCCAGCAGCTTAGCGGCTAGCGGGGGCCGAGGGACCTACGAGCAGTACTTC,CASSLAASGGRGTYEQYF
TRBV6-6,.,TRBJ2-7,TRBD1,TGTGCCAGCAGCCCTTCCGGGACAGGGACCTACGAGCAGTACTTC,CASSPSGTGTYEQYF
TRBV27,few,TRBJ1-4,.,TGTGCCAGCAGTTTTTCGGCGTCTAATGAAAAACTGTTTTTT,CASSFSASNEKLFF
TRBV7-6,.,TRBJ2-5,.,TGTGCCAGCAGCTTAGTACGGGGGGCGGAGACCCAGTACTTC,CASSLVRGAETQYF
TRBV25-1,.,TRBJ2-3,.,TGTGCCAGCAGTGAACAATTCGACAGAATCGGCACAGATACGCAGTATTTT,CASSEQFDRIGTDTQYF
TRBV5-1,.,TRBJ2-3,TRBD1,TGCGCCAGCACCCCGCTGACAGGGCTGAACACAGATACGCAGTATTTT,CASTPLTGLNTDTQYF
TRBV7-8,.,TRBJ2-2,.,TGTGCCAGCAGCACCATGAAGAGACAAAAGAACACCGGGGAGCTGTTTTTT,CASSTMKRQKNTGELFF
TRBV7-2,.,TRBJ2-1,TRBD2,TGTGCCAGCAGTTGGGGGACTAGCGGAAACAATGAGCAGTTCTTC,CASSWGTSGNNEQFF
TRBV10-1,once,TRBJ1-2,.,TGCGCCAGCAGTGAGTCAGGGAAGAACTATGGCTACACCTTC,CASSESGKNYGYTF